Presented here are 13 T cell receptor beta chains from one specimen sequenced in a study of siplizumab effects on memory and regulatory T cells. Clones were read by immunoSEQ multiplex PCR, and TCRdb kept only the in-frame ones, dropping some. The sample carries roughly 56,000 clones, 90% to 95% recorded once. The sequencing input was CD8+ T cells sorted from blood. Receptors were obtained from a human donor in good health.

The V gene is TRBV10-2, the J gene TRBJ2-1; no definite D call. In germline, CDR1 is WSHSY, CDR2 SAAADI. The V gene lost 6 bases and the J gene lost 5 bases, with 8 bases spanning the gap. This CDR3 is 12 amino acids long. The CDR3 sequence: CASRPFDNEQFF. In DNA form, the CDR3 reads TGCGCCAGCAGACCATTCGACAATGAGCAGTTCTTC.

The V and J genes are TRBV7-6 and TRBJ2-2, with TRBD2 matching over 13 bases. V lost 0 bases, J lost 6 bases, and 1 base stayed unmatched. The V gene's germline CDR1 is SGHVS and CDR2 FNYEAQ. CDR3 length: 16 amino acids. CDR3 DNA sequence: TGTGCCAGCAGCTTAGCCGGGACTAGCGGGGCCGGGGAGCTGTTTTTT. Protein product: CASSLAGTSGAGELFF.

The CDR3 DNA reads TGTGCCAGCAGTATCGGACCGGGACTGTCCTACGAGCAGTACTTC. Protein sequence: CASSIGPGLSYEQYF. The V call is TRBV27, the J call TRBJ2-7, with D possibly TRBD2 on 6 matching bases. Germline-derived CDR1 and CDR2 are MNHEY and SMNVEV (reference sequence). Trimming removed 5 bases at V and 1 base at J, with 15 bases between. The CDR3 is made up of 15 amino acids.

This clone was seen only once. This chain links TRBV30 with TRBJ1-5, with TRBD1 identical over 9 bases. The germline V gene has CDR1 GTSNPN and CDR2 SVGIG (reference sequence). With V trimmed by 1 base and J by 6 bases, 13 bases remained unmatched. This CDR3 comprises 17 residues. Here the CDR3 DNA reads TGTGCCTGGAGTGCCCGACCCGGACAGGGGCTCGGTCAGCCCCAGCATTTT. Translated, it gives CAWSARPGQGLGQPQHF.

The rearrangement uses TRBV19 and TRBJ2-1; no clear D gene. Looked up from germline, CDR1 is LNHDA and CDR2 is SQIVND (reference sequence). The CDR3 is 11 amino acids. The germline V and J ends were trimmed by 1 base and 9 bases, with 4 bases remaining between them. The CDR3 sequence: CASSIAGEQFF. In nucleotides, the CDR3 is TGTGCCAGTAGTATAGCGGGTGAGCAGTTCTTC.

The chain links TRBV7-9 to TRBJ1-1; no definite D call. Germline loops: CDR1 SEHNR, CDR2 FQNEAQ (reference sequence). The CDR3 totals 15 residues. Trimming took 2 bases from V and 1 from J, leaving 11 bases between them. As DNA, the CDR3 is TGTGCCAGCAGCTTATTTTTACCCTGGAACACTGAAGCTTTCTTT. Residues: CASSLFLPWNTEAFF.

The J gene is TRBJ2-7, the V gene TRBV7-8, with D unresolved. Trimming stripped 3 bases from V and 9 bases from J, with 9 bases between. Germline lookup yields CDR1 SGHVS and CDR2 FQNEAQ. CDR3 length: 11 residues. The CDR3 region is CASSLTTPQYF. Written as DNA, the CDR3 is TGTGCCAGCAGCTTGACGACACCGCAGTACTTC.

A single count supports this clone. V and J are TRBV10-3 and TRBJ1-4, with D hard to call. Germline V gives CDR1 ENHRY, CDR2 SYGVKD. The CDR3 extends over 14 amino acids. Trimming pared 0 bases from V and 6 bases from J, leaving 8 bases between. CDR3 protein: CAISESKWDEKLFF. CDR3 bases: TGTGCCATCAGTGAGTCGAAATGGGATGAAAAACTGTTTTTT.

The V gene is TRBV13, the J gene TRBJ1-2, with 7 bases matching TRBD1. CDR1 PRHDT and CDR2 FYEKMQ come from the germline V gene (reference sequence). The CDR3 consists of 14 residues. The V segment lost 8 bases and the J segment 4 bases; nucleotides outside the gene matches: 10. The CDR3 spells CASAKDRSGYGYTF. In DNA, the CDR3 is TGTGCCAGCGCCAAGGACAGGTCGGGCTATGGCTACACCTTC. Drawing the rest from reference TRBV13 and TRBJ1-2, the complete variable domain is AAGVIQSPRHLIKEKRETATLKCYPIPRHDTVYWYQQGPGQDPQFLISFYEKMQSDKGSIPDRFSAQQFSDYHSELNMSSLELGDSALYFCASAKDRSGYGYTFGSGTRLTVV.

The V gene is TRBV4-1, the J gene TRBJ1-1, with D unresolved. This CDR3 is built from 15 residues. Per germline, CDR1 MGHRA and CDR2 YSYEKL. Trimming took off 1 base at V and 1 base at J, with 10 bases between the two ends. DNA for the CDR3: TGCGCCAGCAGCCAAGTAGGATTCACGAACACTGAAGCTTTCTTT. Translating gives CASSQVGFTNTEAFF.

The chain combines TRBV4-2 with TRBJ2-7; D is unresolved. The germline V gene encodes CDR1 LGHNA and CDR2 YNFKEQ. CDR3 length: 14 amino acids. V was clipped by 0 bases and J by 3 bases, with 9 bases between them. DNA of the CDR3: TGTGCCAGCAGCCAAGATATGGATCTCTACGAGCAGTACTTC. It encodes CASSQDMDLYEQYF.

This clone was observed a single time. This sequence joins TRBV7-6 and TRBJ2-5; no clear D. Germline CDR1 is SGHVS and CDR2 is FNYEAQ. V shed 1 base and J shed 2 bases, with 8 bases lying between them. This CDR3 has 14 residues. The CDR3 DNA sequence: TGTGCCAGCAGCTTAGGCGGCGGTCAAGAGACCCAGTACTTC. It is translated as CASSLGGGQETQYF.

This clone was detected only once. V is TRBV2 and J is TRBJ1-3; D unclear. Trimming pared 1 base from V and 6 bases from J, leaving 10 bases between. Germline V gene data show CDR1 as SNHLY and CDR2 as FYNNEI. The CDR3 has 14 residues. The CDR3 bases are TGTGCCAGCAGTGAAGGTGGGGTGGTAAACACCATATATTTT. It specifies CASSEGGVVNTIYF.